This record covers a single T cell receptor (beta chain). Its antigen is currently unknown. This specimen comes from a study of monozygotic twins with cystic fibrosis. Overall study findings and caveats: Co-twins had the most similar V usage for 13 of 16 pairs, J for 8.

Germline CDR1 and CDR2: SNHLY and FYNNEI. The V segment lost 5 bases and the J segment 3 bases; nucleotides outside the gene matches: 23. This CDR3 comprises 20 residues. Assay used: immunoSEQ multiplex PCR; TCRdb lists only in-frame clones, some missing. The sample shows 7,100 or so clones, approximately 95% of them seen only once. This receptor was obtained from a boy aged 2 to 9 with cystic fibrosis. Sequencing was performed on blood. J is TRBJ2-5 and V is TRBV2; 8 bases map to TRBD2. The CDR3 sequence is CASSSITQARRTSNKETQYF. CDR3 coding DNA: TGTGCCAGCAGTTCGATTACCCAGGCCCGTCGGACTAGCAATAAAGAGACCCAGTACTTC.